This record covers a single TCR beta chain. The antigen is unknown. Reverse transcription used roughly 450 ng RNA and constant-region primers for alpha and beta. Each of the alpha and beta chains got its own library through chain-specific third strand synthesis with indices. A 12-nucleotide barcode per molecule came from two concatenated random hexamers added pre-amplification. TCRdb analysed the 5' RACE reads with MiXCR anew, one entry per CDR3 protein. The repertoire includes 3,500 to 4,500 distinct CDR3 sequences, roughly 8.6% of them detected once, and around 41% sits in the top ten. Follow-up blood was drawn about 14 weeks, roughly three months, after antiretroviral therapy began. The repertoire came from unfractionated whole blood and reflected all unsorted peripheral T cells. These data come from a study of HIV-infected patients and healthy controls. V gave up 4 bases and J gave up 8 bases, with 17 bases separating them. This CDR3 has 15 residues. Germline V gene data show CDR1 as SGHTA and CDR2 as FQGNSA.

Findings of the study overall: MAIT alpha-chain CDR3s were frequent in healthy controls, depleted in HIV+.

The specimen was blood, collected during antiretroviral therapy. This chain joins TRBV7-2 and TRBJ2-2, with D maybe TRBD2 (6 bases). This receptor was taken from an adult with HIV infection. The CDR3 bases are TGTGCCAGCAGCTCTCTCTGGGGTAGCGGAGGGGAGCTGTTTTTT. It translates to CASSSLWGSGGELFF.